A selection of T cell receptor beta chains follows, all from one sample in a study of blood T cell repertoires in COVID-19. Method: immunoSEQ multiplex PCR; TCRdb's copy keeps in-frame clones and lacks some. Of approximately 97,000 clones listed, about 84% are singletons. Sequenced sample: peripheral blood. Receptors were obtained from a man aged 55 to 70 with acute or convalescent COVID-19. Each CDR3 is given with its conserved first and last residue. The D gene is left open where the match is weak. Size is stated for part of the rows, as once, few or many counts, or as a class when the clone is expanded.

v_gene: TRBV5-5
j_gene: TRBJ1-1
len: 13
d_gene: .
abundance: few
CDR3aa: CASSSDRDTEAFF
CDR3nt: TGTGCCAGCAGCTCCGACAGAGACACTGAAGCTTTCTTT

v_gene: TRBV5-1
j_gene: TRBJ2-2
len: 15
d_gene: .
abundance: .
CDR3aa: CASSPFIGYTGELFF
CDR3nt: TGCGCCAGCAGTCCCTTCATCGGGTACACCGGGGAGCTGTTTTTT

v_gene: TRBV15
j_gene: TRBJ2-1
len: 13
d_gene: .
abundance: .
CDR3aa: CATSRDYYTEQFF
CDR3nt: TGTGCCACCAGCAGAGATTATTACACTGAGCAGTTCTTC

v_gene: TRBV7-2
j_gene: TRBJ1-6
len: 15
d_gene: TRBD1
abundance: once
CDR3aa: CASSRTGGVNSPLHF
CDR3nt: TGTGCCAGCAGCCGGACAGGTGGGGTAAATTCACCCCTCCACTTT

v_gene: TRBV12-5
j_gene: TRBJ2-7
len: 20
d_gene: TRBD2
abundance: .
CDR3aa: CASGLVFSRPPSGALYEQYF
CDR3nt: TGTGCTAGTGGTTTGGTATTTTCTCGTCCCCCTAGCGGGGCCCTCTACGAGCAGTACTTC

v_gene: TRBV28
j_gene: TRBJ2-1
len: 13
d_gene: .
abundance: many
CDR3aa: CASTGQGRYEQFF
CDR3nt: TGTGCCAGCACCGGGCAGGGGCGGTATGAGCAGTTCTTC

v_gene: TRBV10-2
j_gene: TRBJ2-3
len: 19
d_gene: TRBD2
abundance: few
CDR3aa: CASSGDGTSGGHSTDTQYF
CDR3nt: TGCGCCAGCAGTGGGGACGGGACTAGCGGGGGTCATAGCACAGATACGCAGTATTTT

v_gene: TRBV29-1
j_gene: TRBJ1-2
len: 13
d_gene: TRBD1
abundance: .
CDR3aa: CSVAGTGGPGYTF
CDR3nt: TGCAGCGTAGCCGGGACAGGGGGCCCTGGCTACACCTTC

v_gene: TRBV27
j_gene: TRBJ2-3
len: 20
d_gene: TRBD1
abundance: once
CDR3aa: CASSTILPSQTGVLTDTQYF
CDR3nt: TGTGCCAGCAGTACGATCCTGCCATCTCAGACAGGGGTCCTCACAGATACGCAGTATTTT

v_gene: TRBV21-1
j_gene: TRBJ2-6
len: 18
d_gene: .
abundance: .
CDR3aa: CASSKYRGRASGANVLTF
CDR3nt: TGTGCCAGCAGCAAATATCGCGGGAGGGCTTCTGGGGCCAACGTCCTGACTTTC

v_gene: TRBV29-1
j_gene: TRBJ1-4
len: 14
d_gene: .
abundance: .
CDR3aa: CSVEGAATNEKLFF
CDR3nt: TGCAGCGTTGAAGGGGCAGCAACTAATGAAAAACTGTTTTTT

v_gene: TRBV6-5
j_gene: TRBJ1-4
len: 15
d_gene: TRBD1
abundance: .
CDR3aa: CASSYFTGVGEKLFF
CDR3nt: TGTGCCAGCAGTTACTTCACAGGGGTTGGAGAAAAACTGTTTTTT

v_gene: TRBV24-1
j_gene: TRBJ2-3
len: 14
d_gene: TRBD2
abundance: .
CDR3aa: CATSEGGSGGTQYF
CDR3nt: TGTGCCACCAGTGAGGGGGGGAGTGGTGGTACGCAGTATTTT

v_gene: TRBV12-3/TRBV12-4
j_gene: TRBJ2-7
len: 11
d_gene: .
abundance: .
CDR3aa: CASSLWPEQYF
CDR3nt: TGTGCCAGCAGTTTATGGCCCGAGCAGTACTTC

v_gene: TRBV4-3
j_gene: TRBJ2-7
len: 16
d_gene: TRBD1
abundance: .
CDR3aa: CASSTQGSRGFDEQYF
CDR3nt: TGCGCCAGCAGCACTCAAGGTAGCAGGGGGTTCGACGAGCAGTACTTC

v_gene: TRBV3-1/TRBV3-2
j_gene: TRBJ2-5
len: 15
d_gene: .
abundance: .
CDR3aa: CASSLTQTSRETQYF
CDR3nt: TGTGCCAGCAGCCTCACCCAAACTAGCAGAGAGACCCAGTACTTC

v_gene: TRBV15
j_gene: TRBJ2-1
len: 18
d_gene: TRBD2
abundance: .
CDR3aa: CATSRVHFSGGAGNEQFF
CDR3nt: TGTGCCACCAGCAGAGTTCACTTTAGCGGGGGGGCAGGCAATGAGCAGTTCTTC

v_gene: TRBV19
j_gene: TRBJ1-1
len: 15
d_gene: .
abundance: once
CDR3aa: CASSIGEGRLAEAFF
CDR3nt: TGTGCCAGTAGTATAGGGGAGGGGCGACTGGCTGAAGCTTTCTTT

v_gene: TRBV7-9
j_gene: TRBJ2-5
len: 16
d_gene: TRBD2
abundance: .
CDR3aa: CASSAKGLAGVETQYF
CDR3nt: TGTGCCAGCAGCGCGAAGGGACTAGCGGGAGTTGAGACCCAGTACTTC

v_gene: TRBV6-5
j_gene: TRBJ2-7
len: 11
d_gene: .
abundance: .
CDR3aa: CASSYGRQQYF
CDR3nt: TGTGCCAGCAGTTACGGGCGTCAGCAGTACTTC

v_gene: TRBV19
j_gene: TRBJ1-3
len: 16
d_gene: TRBD1
abundance: .
CDR3aa: CASSGQGRDSGNTIYF
CDR3nt: TGTGCCAGTAGTGGACAGGGCCGAGACTCTGGAAACACCATATATTTT

v_gene: TRBV9
j_gene: TRBJ2-1
len: 17
d_gene: TRBD1
abundance: .
CDR3aa: CASSVATGTGGYNEQFF
CDR3nt: TGTGCCAGCAGCGTAGCTACTGGGACAGGGGGCTACAATGAGCAGTTCTTC

v_gene: TRBV20-1
j_gene: TRBJ1-2
len: 13
d_gene: .
abundance: once
CDR3aa: CSASEQGIYGYTF
CDR3nt: TGCAGTGCGAGTGAACAGGGAATCTATGGCTACACCTTC

v_gene: TRBV5-6
j_gene: TRBJ2-1
len: 16
d_gene: TRBD2
abundance: .
CDR3aa: CASSSRLAGSYNEQFF
CDR3nt: TGTGCCAGCAGCTCTAGACTAGCGGGCTCCTACAATGAGCAGTTCTTC

v_gene: TRBV7-3
j_gene: TRBJ2-1
len: 13
d_gene: .
abundance: .
CDR3aa: CASSATVTNEQFF
CDR3nt: TGTGCCAGCAGCGCGACTGTCACCAATGAGCAGTTCTTC

v_gene: TRBV23-1
j_gene: TRBJ1-5
len: 20
d_gene: .
abundance: .
CDR3aa: CASSQSNRIYSFYSNQPQHF
CDR3nt: TGCGCCAGCAGTCAATCGAACCGTATATACAGCTTCTATAGCAATCAGCCCCAGCATTTT

v_gene: TRBV27
j_gene: TRBJ2-2
len: 16
d_gene: TRBD2
abundance: .
CDR3aa: CASSSGTSGRTGELFF
CDR3nt: TGTGCCAGCAGTTCCGGGACTAGCGGGAGGACCGGGGAGCTGTTTTTT

v_gene: TRBV7-2
j_gene: TRBJ2-1
len: 12
d_gene: .
abundance: .
CDR3aa: CASSLSGQRVFF
CDR3nt: TGTGCCAGCAGCTTATCTGGACAGAGGGTATTCTTC

v_gene: TRBV28
j_gene: TRBJ2-1
len: 12
d_gene: TRBD1
abundance: .
CDR3aa: CASSLGRQGQFF
CDR3nt: TGTGCCAGCAGTTTGGGTCGACAGGGGCAGTTCTTC

v_gene: TRBV15
j_gene: TRBJ1-4
len: 15
d_gene: TRBD1
abundance: .
CDR3aa: CATSRDRGLNEKLFF
CDR3nt: TGTGCCACCAGCAGAGACAGGGGGCTTAATGAAAAACTGTTTTTT

v_gene: TRBV19
j_gene: TRBJ2-3
len: 15
d_gene: TRBD1
abundance: .
CDR3aa: CASSNDRASFDTQYF
CDR3nt: TGTGCCAGTAGTAACGACAGGGCGAGTTTTGATACGCAGTATTTT

v_gene: TRBV27
j_gene: TRBJ2-2
len: 16
d_gene: TRBD2
abundance: .
CDR3aa: CASSLGLAANTGELFF
CDR3nt: TGTGCCAGCAGTTTAGGACTAGCGGCGAACACCGGGGAGCTGTTTTTT

v_gene: TRBV9
j_gene: TRBJ2-7
len: 15
d_gene: .
abundance: .
CDR3aa: CASSAQGQPSYEQYF
CDR3nt: TGTGCCAGCAGTGCTCAGGGGCAGCCCTCCTACGAGCAGTACTTC

v_gene: TRBV24-1
j_gene: TRBJ2-1
len: 16
d_gene: .
abundance: .
CDR3aa: CATSDISGSSYNEQFF
CDR3nt: TGTGCCACCAGTGACATTAGCGGAAGCTCCTACAATGAGCAGTTCTTC